This is a list of T cell receptor beta chains from one sample in a study of a mutant IDH1 vaccine in newly diagnosed glioma. Libraries were prepared by immunoSEQ multiplex PCR; TCRdb keeps only in-frame clonotypes and omits some of them. Here the sample spans 75,000 to 80,000 clones, around 85% being singletons. For these TCRs, the target antigens are not known. This specimen was PBMCs, taken from a glioma patient whose treatment included an IDH1 peptide vaccine. Source of these receptors: a woman aged 45-65 years with glioma. CDR3s include the opening cysteine and the closing phenylalanine or tryptophan. A D gene is named only where the DNA matches it firmly. Clone size appears in some rows only: once, few, many, or a class for an expanded clone.

cdr3_nt cdr3_aa j_call v_call clone_size d_call
TGTGCCAGCAGCTCAACGGGGGGTAGCACAGATACGCAGTATTTT CASSSTGGSTDTQYF TRBJ2-3 TRBV7-6 - TRBD2
TGCAGCGTTGAATATCGAGGAGGGGGATACACAGATACGCAGTATTTT CSVEYRGGGYTDTQYF TRBJ2-3 TRBV29-1 - -
TGTGCCAGCAGCTTCTTGGGACAGTCCTACGAGCAGTACTTC CASSFLGQSYEQYF TRBJ2-7 TRBV5-6 - TRBD1
TGCGCCAGCAGCTTGCAAAACTATGGCTACACCTTC CASSLQNYGYTF TRBJ1-2 TRBV5-1 - -
TGCGCCAGCAGTAATAGCGGGAACTATGAGCAGTTCTTC CASSNSGNYEQFF TRBJ2-1 TRBV5-1 - TRBD2
TGTGCCAGTAGTTCCCGACAAGCTCAGTACTTC CASSSRQAQYF TRBJ2-4 TRBV19 - -
TGTGCCAGCACCACGGTCTTTTTGGGAAACACCATATATTTT CASTTVFLGNTIYF TRBJ1-3 TRBV5-6 few -
TGTGCCAGCAGGCTCGGGGGAGAATTCCACGAGCAGTACTTC CASRLGGEFHEQYF TRBJ2-7 TRBV28 - -
TGCGCCAGCAGGCCAGGGACAGGGAGTGAAAAACTGTTTTTT CASRPGTGSEKLFF TRBJ1-4 TRBV5-1 - TRBD1
TGTGCCAGCAGTAGACCGGGGCAGTTAACTTATAGCAATCAGCCCCAGCATTTT CASSRPGQLTYSNQPQHF TRBJ1-5 TRBV28 - -
TGTGCCAGCGGGCAAACAGGGTACGAGCAGTACTTC CASGQTGYEQYF TRBJ2-7 TRBV11-2 - -
TGTGCCAGCAGCTCACCTTGGGGGGCGGGTTATTATGGCTACACCTTC CASSSPWGAGYYGYTF TRBJ1-2 TRBV11-2 - -
TGTGCCAGTAGTATAGGAGGGCGGAGGGGCCGGACCCAGTACTTC CASSIGGRRGRTQYF TRBJ2-5 TRBV19 - -
TGTGCCAGCAGCCAAGATAGGCAGGCTCAAGAGACCCAGTACTTC CASSQDRQAQETQYF TRBJ2-5 TRBV14 - -
TGCGCCAGCAGCCAACCGTACAGGAAGCCCTACGAGCAGTACTTC CASSQPYRKPYEQYF TRBJ2-7 TRBV4-1 - -
TGTGCCAGCAGTGAATCGATAGGACTAGCGCGGTACGAGCAGTACTTC CASSESIGLARYEQYF TRBJ2-7 TRBV6-1 - TRBD2
TGTGCTAGCAGCGCGTCCGGGCGGCTAAGCTCCTACAATGAGCAGTTCTTC CASSASGRLSSYNEQFF TRBJ2-1 TRBV7-7 - -
TGTGCCAGCAGCTTAGACAGGGATACAGATACGCAGTATTTT CASSLDRDTDTQYF TRBJ2-3 TRBV7-2 - -
TGTGCCAGCTCACCACCCAGTAAACTGGGCACCGGGGAGCTGTTTTTT CASSPPSKLGTGELFF TRBJ2-2 TRBV18 - -
TGTGCCAGCAGCCAAGCATGGGGGGATCACCCCGGAAAACTGTTTTTT CASSQAWGDHPGKLFF TRBJ1-4 TRBV4-2 - -
TGTGCCAGTAGTATGGGCCGGACTGGAACTGAAGCTTTCTTT CASSMGRTGTEAFF TRBJ1-1 TRBV19 few -
TGTGCCAGCAGGACCGGGACACGGGACTACGAGCAGTACTTC CASRTGTRDYEQYF TRBJ2-7 TRBV6-5 - -
TGTGCCAGCAGTTACCCGGGCCCGACCCAGCATTTT CASSYPGPTQHF TRBJ1-5 TRBV6-5 - -
TGTGCCAGCACCTTTCGGCGGGATGGACAAGATACGCAGTATTTT CASTFRRDGQDTQYF TRBJ2-3 TRBV27 - -
TGCGCCAGCAGCCAAGAGAGGACCTCTGGAAACACCATATATTTT CASSQERTSGNTIYF TRBJ1-3 TRBV4-1 - -
TGTGCCAACGCGGCATTAGGCGGGGAGCTGTTTTTT CANAALGGELFF TRBJ2-2 TRBV6-1 - -
TGCGCCAGCAGCCGGGGGGGGACAGCTACTAATGAAAAACTGTTTTTT CASSRGGTATNEKLFF TRBJ1-4 TRBV10-2 - TRBD1
TGTGCCAGCAGCCGACTCAGCTATAGCAATCAGCCCCAGCATTTT CASSRLSYSNQPQHF TRBJ1-5 TRBV28 - -
TGTGCCATCAGTGCGTCGACAGTGCTGAACACTGAAGCTTTCTTT CAISASTVLNTEAFF TRBJ1-1 TRBV10-3 few -
TGCGCCAGCAGCCACTCCTTTCCAGCGGGAGGGTCCGGGTCCTACGAGCAGTACTTC CASSHSFPAGGSGSYEQYF TRBJ2-7 TRBV4-1 - TRBD2
TGTGCCAGCAGCTTAGGCTTGGACTACGAGCAGTACTTC CASSLGLDYEQYF TRBJ2-7 TRBV7-8 - -
TGCGCCAGCAGCTTGGGGATTACGAACACCGGGGAGCTGTTTTTT CASSLGITNTGELFF TRBJ2-2 TRBV5-1 - -
TGCGCCAGCAGCCAAGGACTAGCGGGATCCTACGAGCAGTACTTC CASSQGLAGSYEQYF TRBJ2-7 TRBV4-1 - TRBD2
TGTGCCATCAGTGAGCGGGGACGGGATAATTCACCCCTCCACTTT CAISERGRDNSPLHF TRBJ1-6 TRBV10-3 once -
TGCGCCAAAGGGACTAGCGGCCGCAATGAGCAGTTCTTC CAKGTSGRNEQFF TRBJ2-1 TRBV10-1 once TRBD2
TGTGCCAGCAGCCCACCCCCCGGGACTAGGGGCTCCGAGCAGTACTTC CASSPPPGTRGSEQYF TRBJ2-7 TRBV9 - TRBD2
TGTGCCTGCAACCCGGGCGCACTTAAGCAGTACTTC CACNPGALKQYF TRBJ2-7 TRBV30 - -
TGTGCCAGCAGCTTCGGACTAGCGGGAGAAACTTACGAGCAGTACTTC CASSFGLAGETYEQYF TRBJ2-7 TRBV28 - TRBD2
TGTGCCAGCAGCTCAGGGGCGGGAGCGAAAGATACGCAGTATTTT CASSSGAGAKDTQYF TRBJ2-3 TRBV9 once -
TGTGCCAGCAGCGTAGGCCCCCAGGGAGCGGCTAATTCACCCCTCCACTTT CASSVGPQGAANSPLHF TRBJ1-6 TRBV9 - -
TGTGCCACCAGACAGGGTGAAACAATGGACGAGCAGTACTTC CATRQGETMDEQYF TRBJ2-7 TRBV15 - -
TGTGCCAGCTCCCTAGCGGGACACGGGACAGATACGCAGTATTTT CASSLAGHGTDTQYF TRBJ2-3 TRBV18 - TRBD2
TGTGCCTGGAGTGTCTCGGGGTTTCGTCAGCCCCAGCATTTT CAWSVSGFRQPQHF TRBJ1-5 TRBV30 few -
TGTGCCAGCTCACGAGGGGCAGTTACCTACGAGCAGTACTTC CASSRGAVTYEQYF TRBJ2-7 TRBV18 - -
TGTGCCAGCAGTTTATACCTGGTCGTTCGAGGGACGGATTCCTACGAGCAGTACTTC CASSLYLVVRGTDSYEQYF TRBJ2-7 TRBV28 - -
TGTGCCTGGAGTGTTTTTGGGACAGATACGCAGTATTTT CAWSVFGTDTQYF TRBJ2-3 TRBV30 - -
TGTGCCAGCAGCTCCGGACACAGCAATCAGCCCCAGCATTTT CASSSGHSNQPQHF TRBJ1-5 TRBV7-9 - -
TGTGCCTGGAATCAGGCCAAAAACATTCAGTACTTC CAWNQAKNIQYF TRBJ2-4 TRBV30 - -
TGCAGCGTTGAGGGCAGGACTAGCGGGATGAGCACAGATACGCAGTATTTT CSVEGRTSGMSTDTQYF TRBJ2-3 TRBV29-1 - TRBD2
TGTGCCAGCAGGTCCGGGACTCTGAACACCGGGGAGCTGTTTTTT CASRSGTLNTGELFF TRBJ2-2 TRBV7-9 - -
TGTGCCAGCAGGTCCGGGACACAGAACACTGAAGCTTTCTTT CASRSGTQNTEAFF TRBJ1-1 TRBV6-5 once -
TGTGCCAGCAGCTTACTTAGCGGATCCACCGGGGAGCTGTTTTTT CASSLLSGSTGELFF TRBJ2-2 TRBV7-9 - -
TGTGCCACGAGGGACGGACGATTGAACACTGAAGCTTTCTTT CATRDGRLNTEAFF TRBJ1-1 TRBV15 - -